This TCR beta chain derives from a study of blood T cell repertoires in COVID-19. Study at large: From the United States, Italy and Spain came samples of acute and convalescent COVID-19.

Here immunoSEQ multiplex PCR was the method, and the copy in TCRdb shows in-frame clones only, minus some. This repertoire shows fewer than 120,000 clones, around 68% found once; its top ten account for 7.6%. The CDR3 covers 12 residues. The junction had 3 bases not matched to a gene; V was cut back by 5 bases and J by 8 bases. The origin of this receptor is a woman aged 55-69 years with acute or convalescent COVID-19. The rearrangement joins TRBV12-3 or TRBV12-4 to TRBJ1-1, with TRBD1 identical over 9 bases. Sequences were obtained from peripheral blood. In nucleotides, the CDR3 is TGTGCCAGCAGTCTGACAGGGGGGGAAGCTTTCTTT. Translation gives CASSLTGGEAFF.